What follows describes a single TCR beta chain. Clones were read by immunoSEQ multiplex PCR, and TCRdb kept only the in-frame ones, dropping some. The repertoire holds 200,000 to 250,000 clones, 65% to 90% seen once, with more than 8.5% in the top ten. These data come from a study of blood T cell repertoires in COVID-19. Overall study: The United States, Italy and Spain provided the acute and convalescent COVID-19 samples. Sample material is recorded as cDNA or gDNA derived from T cells, B-cell-depleted T cells, or PBMCs.

Residents of 24 US areas, aged about 18 to 89 years, made up the participants. In assigning cohorts, the study relied on participant-reported clinical history. This CDR3 is built from 14 residues. Looked up from germline, CDR1 is SGHTA and CDR2 is FQGTGA. The V gene lost 5 bases and the J gene lost 2 bases, with 9 bases spanning the gap. The chain combines TRBV7-3 with TRBJ2-2; tentative D call: TRBD1 (5 bases). The sequence came from a woman in her forties or fifties with acute COVID-19. Sequencing input: PBMCs or T cells enriched from blood (not recorded which). CDR3: CASSRDSNTGELFF. CDR3 in DNA: TGTGCCAGCAGCCGCGACAGTAACACCGGGGAGCTGTTTTTT.